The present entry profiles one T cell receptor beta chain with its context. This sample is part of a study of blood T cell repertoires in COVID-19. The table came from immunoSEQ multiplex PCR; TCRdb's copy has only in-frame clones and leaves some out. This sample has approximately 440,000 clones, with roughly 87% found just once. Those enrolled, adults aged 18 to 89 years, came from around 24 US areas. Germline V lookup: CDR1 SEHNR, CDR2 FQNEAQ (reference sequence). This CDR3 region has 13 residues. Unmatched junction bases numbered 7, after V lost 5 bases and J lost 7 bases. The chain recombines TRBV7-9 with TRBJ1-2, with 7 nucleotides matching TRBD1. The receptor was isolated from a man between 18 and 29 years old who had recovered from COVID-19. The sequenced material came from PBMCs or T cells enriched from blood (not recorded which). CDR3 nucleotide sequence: TGTGCCAGCAGCCCCCCGACAGGGTCTGGCTACACCTTC. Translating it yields CASSPPTGSGYTF.